The clone carrying this T cell receptor beta chain came up many times. The antigen is not known. The sample has other DNA sequences that encode this CDR3 too. Trimming removed 4 bases at V and 2 bases at J, with 12 bases between. Germline V gives CDR1 LNHDA, CDR2 SQIVND (reference sequence). The CDR3 loop spans 15 amino acids. A CD45RA+ naive subset and a CD45RA-negative memory subset were split from CD4+ cells. In the study's own analysis: Filtering was not the same, since immunoSEQ gave junction-only sequences without quality scores. Clones were read by immunoSEQ multiplex PCR, and TCRdb kept only the in-frame ones, dropping some. The V and J calls and clone size are taken from that table; D and trimming were inferred from the DNA. The sample includes about a million clones, approximately 80% of them seen just once. This sample is drawn from a study of shared clonotypes between healthy human individuals.

Findings of the study overall: Naive subsets typically showed greater estimated richness than memory subsets.

The chain employs TRBV19 and TRBJ1-5, with D maybe TRBD1 (5 bases). This sequence originates from a man younger than 30 in good health. Some clones in this sample may be carry-over from other donors' samples. The specimen was memory CD4+ T cells from PBMCs. The subset was: CD45RA-negative fraction. CDR3 DNA: TGTGCCAGTAGTACACCGGGACGGGGCAATCAGCCCCAGCATTTT. It is translated as CASSTPGRGNQPQHF.